These 24 T cell receptor beta chains were sequenced from one sample in a study of prognosis after radiotherapy for stage I lung cancer. Amplification of the TCR beta CDR3 (from genomic DNA) was done by two-round multiplex PCR. First-round PCR employed TRBV- and TRBJ-specific primers for each gene. A single record per CDR3 protein comes from TCRdb applying MiXCR to the multiplex PCR reads. Of about 24,000 distinct CDR3 sequences in the sample, roughly 40% were seen once. Sequences were derived from PBMCs, sampled before or after stereotactic body radiation therapy (not recorded which). The origin of the receptors is a donor over 45 with non-small cell lung cancer.

This clonotype was recorded at least ten times. This chain connects TRBV11-3 to TRBJ2-3, with 7 bases aligning to TRBD2. Trimming cost V 2 bases and J 5 bases; bases outside gene matches: 7. The CDR3 has 15 amino acids. Germline CDR1 and CDR2: SGHNT and YENEEA. CDR3 nucleotide sequence: TGTGCCAGCAGCTTAATGGGAGGGCCCGAAGATACGCAGTATTTT. It is translated as CASSLMGGPEDTQYF.

This clonotype appeared many times. V gene TRBV10-3 combines with J gene TRBJ2-7; D unresolved. Trimming shortened V by 0 bases and J by 0 bases, and 9 bases separated the two germline ends. The CDR3 length is 15 residues. Germline assignment: CDR1 ENHRY and CDR2 SYGVKD. This chain's CDR3 is CAISESLTFSYEQYF. CDR3 in DNA: TGTGCCATCAGTGAGTCCTTAACTTTCTCCTACGAGCAGTACTTC.

On this clonotype itself: An end of the junction differs from the germline gene, which may be a read error. The chain couples TRBV6-1 to TRBJ2-7; D may be TRBD1 or TRBD2 (5 bases each). CDR1 and CDR2 from the germline V gene are MNHNS and SASEGT. The CDR3 has 14 amino acids. CDR3 region: CASSAGAGVYEHYF. The CDR3 DNA follows: TGTGCCAGCAGTGCCGGGGCTGGGGTATACGAGCATTACTTC.

Only a few counts were recorded for this clonotype. Given a far larger clone just one base away, this is likely a sequencing read error. The V call is TRBV15, the J call TRBJ2-4; D might be TRBD1 (5 bases). The DNA end lines up better with TRBJ2-5; the J call may be wrong. The CDR3 spans 15 residues. In germline, CDR1 is LNHNV, CDR2 YYDKDF (reference sequence). Written as DNA, the CDR3 is TGTGCCACCAGCAGAGATGTGGTTGACAGTGAGACCCAGTACTTC. This gives the protein CATSRDVVDSETQYF.

The rearrangement joins TRBV20-1 to TRBJ2-7; 8 bases match TRBD2. The CDR3 totals 15 residues. The germline V gene encodes CDR1 DFQATT and CDR2 SNEGSKA (reference sequence). With V trimmed by 3 bases and J by 7 bases, 14 bases remained unmatched. CDR3 sequence: CSASIYGRAMREQYF. Written as DNA, the CDR3 is TGCAGTGCTAGTATTTACGGGAGGGCCATGAGAGAGCAGTACTTC.

This clonotype appeared a single time. This may come from a read error, since a much larger clone is one base off. This chain connects TRBV5-4 to TRBJ2-5; D possibly uses TRBD1 or TRBD2 (5 bases each). This CDR3 comprises 12 residues. Trimming left V 5 bases short and J 4 bases short, with 9 bases between. CDR1 and CDR2 (germline): SGHNT, YYREEE (reference sequence). The CDR3 bases are TGTGCCAGCAGGCAGGGAGTAGAGACCCAGTACTTC. This encodes CASRQGVETQYF. Together with reference TRBV5-4 and TRBJ2-5, the CDR3 gives the full variable domain: ETGVTQSPTHLIKTRGQQVTLRCSSQSGHNTVSWYQQALGQGPQFIFQYYREEENGRGNFPPRFSGLQFPNYSSELNVNALELDDSALYLCASRQGVETQYFGPGTRLLVL.

With regard to this clonotype: A much larger clonotype is one base distant, so this may be a read error. The CDR3 DNA is TGTGCCAGCAGTGAAGACAGGGACAGCCAAAGCGTAGCTTTCTTT. It yields the protein CASSEDRDSQSVAFF. The chain combines TRBV2 with TRBJ1-1; 7 nucleotides match TRBD1. V was clipped by 1 base and J by 10 bases; unmatched bases: 12. Germline values: CDR1 SNHLY, CDR2 FYNNEI. The CDR3 has 15 amino acids.

This clonotype has just one count. This is likely an artifact of a read error, given a far larger clone one base away. V gene TRBV6-5 combines with J gene TRBJ1-6; maybe TRBD1 (6 bases). Germline assignment: CDR1 MNHEY and CDR2 SVGAGI. This CDR3 has 16 amino acids. The chain's CDR3 is CASRESNRVYDSPLNF. In nucleotides, the CDR3 is TGTGCCAGCAGAGAATCCAACAGGGTCTACGATTCACCCCTCAACTTT.

Written as DNA, the CDR3 is TGTGCCAGCAGCCTTGGCGGGAGTAAGTACAATGAGCAGTTCTTC. Its translation: CASSLGGSKYNEQFF. V and J are TRBV3-1 and TRBJ2-1, with 7 bases identical to TRBD2. Trimming at V came to 4 bases and at J to 4 bases, leaving 7 bases not matched to a gene. The CDR3 covers 15 residues. Germline loops: CDR1 LGHDT, CDR2 YNNKEL (reference sequence).

This clonotype was seen only a few times. The chain recombines TRBV5-1 with TRBJ2-5; no firm D call. This CDR3 has 12 amino acids. Trimming removed 4 bases at V and 9 bases at J, with 13 bases between. Germline V gene data show CDR1 as SGHRS and CDR2 as YFSETQ. This CDR3 is CASSAYLDAQYF. The CDR3 DNA sequence: TGCGCCAGCAGCGCCTACCTGGATGCCCAGTACTTC.

The rearrangement links TRBV11-2 to TRBJ1-5; D is unresolved. The germline V gene has CDR1 SGHAT and CDR2 FQNNGV. The CDR3 is made up of 14 amino acids. The V end was cut by 0 bases, the J end by 11 bases, with 14 bases between. In DNA, the CDR3 is TGTGCCAGCAGCTTAGAGGGCGCGGGCGGGGCCCAGCATTTT. Amino acids: CASSLEGAGGAQHF.

This clonotype was picked up many times. The rearrangement uses TRBV12-5 and TRBJ1-2, with D hard to call. CDR3 size: 14 residues. V was clipped by 1 base and J by 7 bases, with 13 bases between them. Germline CDR1 reads LGHNT; CDR2 reads FRNRAP. The CDR3 loop reads CASGLGTPEGGYTF. CDR3 bases: TGTGCTAGTGGTTTGGGAACCCCGGAGGGTGGCTACACCTTC.

This rearrangement joins TRBV6-1 to TRBJ2-7, with TRBD2 matching over 10 bases. The J segment lost 10 bases and the V segment lost 5 bases, leaving 17 bases of the junction unmatched. The V gene's germline CDR1 is MNHNS and CDR2 SASEGT. The CDR3 totals 16 residues. In DNA form, the CDR3 reads TGTGCCAGCAGTTCACACGCGAGCGGGAGGGCAGGATATCAGTACTTC. This gives the protein CASSSHASGRAGYQYF.

The sample holds many counts of this clonotype. This chain joins TRBV18 and TRBJ2-7; 11 bases agree with TRBD1. The CDR3 has 17 amino acids. J gave up 3 bases and V 1 base, and 8 bases lay outside the gene matches. CDR1 and CDR2 (germline): KGHSH, LQKENI. The CDR3 is CASSPQAGQGDFYEQYF. DNA for the CDR3: TGTGCCAGCTCACCACAGGCGGGACAGGGGGATTTCTACGAGCAGTACTTC.

This clonotype has ten or more counts. CDR3 sequence: CASGQGKWYEQYF. Written as DNA, the CDR3 is TGTGCCAGCGGACAGGGGAAATGGTACGAGCAGTACTTC. The chain uses TRBV2 and TRBJ2-7; TRBD1 aligns across 9 bases. V lost 8 bases, J lost 4 bases, and 6 bases stayed unmatched. The CDR3 has 13 residues. Germline loops: CDR1 SNHLY, CDR2 FYNNEI.

The chain carries TRBV2 and TRBJ2-3, with D possibly matching TRBD2 (6 bases). Germline lookup yields CDR1 SNHLY and CDR2 FYNNEI. The ends were cut back, 5 bases at V and 1 base at J, with 16 bases in the middle. This CDR3 spans 16 amino acids. CDR3 nucleotides: TGTGCCAGCAGTTACTCGTGGTCGGGAGGCACAGATACGCAGTATTTT. Its translation: CASSYSWSGGTDTQYF.

This clonotype occurred many times. The chain joins TRBV5-6 to TRBJ2-1, with D maybe TRBD2 (5 bases). Germline V gene data show CDR1 as SGHDT and CDR2 as YYEEEE. V dropped 4 bases and J dropped 9 bases, with 14 bases sitting between them. CDR3 length: 13 residues. The CDR3 DNA is TGTGCCAGCAGCATAGACGAGAGGGTTGAGCAGTTCTTC. The encoded protein is CASSIDERVEQFF.

This clonotype was found many times. The chain has TRBV6-1 and TRBJ2-3; the D gene is possibly TRBD2 (6 bases). CDR3 size: 14 residues. Germline CDR1 is MNHNS and CDR2 is SASEGT. V gave up 6 bases and J gave up 3 bases, with 13 bases separating them. In nucleotides, the CDR3 is TGTGCCAGCAGCCCTGGACTACCGACAGATACGCAGTATTTT. Protein: CASSPGLPTDTQYF.

The V gene is TRBV2, the J gene TRBJ2-7, with D perhaps TRBD1 (6 bases). Trimming took 8 bases from V and 5 from J, leaving 16 bases between them. The CDR3 totals 13 residues. CDR1 SNHLY and CDR2 FYNNEI come from the germline V gene. CDR3 nucleotide sequence: TGTGCCAGCGATTTCGTGGGGGACAACGAGCAGTACTTC. Its translation: CASDFVGDNEQYF. The full variable domain, with the rest looked up from reference TRBV2 and TRBJ2-7, is EPEVTQTPSHQVTQMGQEVILRCVPISNHLYFYWYRQILGQKVEFLVSFYNNEISEKSEIFDDQFSVERPDGSNFTLKIRSTKLEDSAMYFCASDFVGDNEQYFGPGTRLTVT.

This clonotype appeared many times. The rearrangement links TRBV3-1 to TRBJ1-6; possibly TRBD1 for D (5 bases). V dropped 1 base and J dropped 5 bases, with 6 bases sitting between them. The CDR3 length is 14 residues. Germline-derived CDR1 and CDR2 are LGHDT and YNNKEL (reference sequence). The CDR3 DNA reads as TGTGCCAGCAGCCAAGCGGGGGATAATTCACCCCTCCACTTT. Translation: CASSQAGDNSPLHF.

Turning to this clonotype: This sequence is one base from a far larger clone and is likely a read error. The chain has TRBV6-4 and TRBJ2-3; D unresolved. V lost 5 bases to trimming and J lost 1 base, with 7 bases between them. In germline, CDR1 is MRHNA, CDR2 SNTAGT. This CDR3 comprises 13 residues. CDR3 protein: CASSYLCTDTQYF. The CDR3 DNA follows: TGTGCCAGCAGTTATTTGTGCACAGATACGCAGTATTTT.

By proportion, this clonotype is medium-sized. The J gene is TRBJ1-2, the V gene TRBV11-2; D possibly corresponds to TRBD1 (6 bases). This CDR3 has 15 residues. CDR1 is SGHAT, CDR2 FQNNGV, per germline. Between the trimmed V and J ends, which lost 5 bases and 0 bases, there was a span of 13 bases. The CDR3 reads CASSHPRTANYGYTF. CDR3 in DNA: TGTGCCAGCAGCCACCCTCGGACAGCTAACTATGGCTACACCTTC.

V gene TRBV10-3 combines with J gene TRBJ1-1; 7 nucleotides match TRBD1. Germline CDR1 ENHRY, CDR2 SYGVKD. The CDR3 covers 14 residues. The V gene end was trimmed by 0 bases and the J gene end by 7 bases; junction bases not matched to a gene: 5. CDR3 loop: CAISESGGGNEAFF. The CDR3 nucleotides are TGTGCCATCAGTGAGTCAGGGGGCGGGAATGAAGCTTTCTTT.

The V and J genes are TRBV7-2 and TRBJ1-4, with 7 bases that match TRBD1. V dropped 1 base and J dropped 7; count of bases not matched to a gene: 3. The CDR3 covers 14 residues. CDR1 SGHTA and CDR2 FQGNSA come from the germline V gene. CDR3 nucleotide sequence: TGTGCCAGCAGCTTAGACCAGGGGGGTGAAAAACTGTTTTTT. Its protein product is CASSLDQGGEKLFF.